The 3 T cell receptor beta chains reported below all come from one sample, sequenced in a study of blood T cell repertoires in COVID-19. Assay: immunoSEQ multiplex PCR; the TCRdb copy retains only in-frame clones and omits some. This table holds about 480,000 clones, 75% to 90% found once. Specimen: peripheral blood. The receptors stem from a young man with COVID-19, enrolled during active disease.

The genes are TRBV3-1 (or the pseudogene TRBV3-2) and TRBJ1-5, with 8 bases matching TRBD1. Trimming took 4 bases from V and 4 from J; bases not matched to a gene: 3. The CDR3 spans 14 residues. Germline V gene data show CDR1 as LGHDT and CDR2 as YNNKEL (reference sequence). The CDR3 region is CASSLGQGNQPQHF. DNA for the CDR3: TGTGCCAGCAGCCTCGGACAGGGAAATCAGCCCCAGCATTTT.

The genes are TRBV24-1 and TRBJ2-1, with a tentative D call TRBD1 (6 bases). The CDR3 totals 16 residues. Germline values: CDR1 KGHDR, CDR2 SFDVKD. The V and J ends lost 7 bases and 2 bases respectively, with 17 bases between them. CDR3 amino acids: CATSSSTGLAYNEQFF. CDR3 in DNA: TGTGCCACCAGCTCCAGTACAGGGTTAGCCTACAATGAGCAGTTCTTC.

The rearrangement links TRBV5-5 to TRBJ1-1, with D unresolved. Germline V CDR1 and CDR2: SGHKS, YYEKEE (reference sequence). The V and J ends lost 0 bases and 2 bases respectively, with 5 bases between them. The CDR3 loop spans 13 amino acids. CDR3: CASSLDINTEAFF. CDR3 DNA: TGTGCCAGCAGCTTGGACATTAACACTGAAGCTTTCTTT.